This section outlines one T cell receptor beta chain sequence together with its context. Its antigen is currently not known. Base qualities are not provided; no much larger clone lies one nucleotide away. These data come from a study of T cell responses to AZD1222 COVID-19 vaccine (dated by TCRdb to the early 2020s). Looking at the study overall: Because spike-specific TCR depth and breadth did not differ between the two schedules, AZD1222 recipients who got a second dose at roughly 4 weeks were pooled with those who got a second dose at roughly 12 weeks. A total of approximately 240 trial participants underwent TCR sequencing, of whom roughly 210 received two doses of AZD1222 and about 26 received two doses of the MenACWY control vaccine. Trial participants were enrolled by age into 18-55, 56-69 and 70-plus year subgroups, with about 150, 28 and 57 TCR-sequenced participants respectively. General study outcomes and caveats: After two AZD1222 doses, both the breadth and the depth of spike-specific TCRs were significantly higher than at day 0 and than in MenACWY recipients. Participants were mostly white British, with more females than males. The authors suggested clonal diversity may have been underestimated. The vaccine-associated CD4 TCRs covered the entire spike protein, and the dominant responses fell in regions 160-218 and 743-854. The 56-69-year group was small, and its depth increase did not reach significance, likely because of low power. Reportedly, close to half of the unique spike-specific TCRs recognized epitopes lying outside the regions that are mutated in the B.1.351 and B.1.1.7 variants. Because no day 14 peak-response samples were available, the repertoires could be characterized only after the peak T cell response. Conclusions about previously exposed vaccinees are limited because only 5 or 6 AZD1222 recipients were SARS-CoV-2 seropositive at baseline.

The CDR3 regions of human TCRbeta chains were subjected to immunosequencing. In the authors' own workflow: TCRs in the repertoires were matched against a reference library of SARS-CoV-2-specific TCRs that had been generated with the MIRA antigen-specificity platform. Breadth meant the fraction of unique TCRs that were SARS-CoV-2-associated, whereas depth meant the fraction of total T cells that were SARS-CoV-2-associated. Using the MIRA data, each spike-specific TCR was mapped to the spike region that the TCR reacts to and placed in a CD4 or CD8 class. Log10-transformed breadth and depth values were compared by one-way ANOVA with Sidak's multiple comparisons tests. Imported from immuneACCESS, the table was reduced by TCRdb to in-frame sequences with V and J called. These copies leave out some clones; in studies compared against another copy, an unresolved V gene accounts for under half, and the cause of the remainder is not known. V, J and clone size are taken as reported in that table, and D and trimming were inferred from the DNA itself. The table for this sample lists approximately 150,000 clones; approximately 88% of them were counted only once. The top ten hold approximately 3% of the sample.

Explained via the paper, the time point label denotes: baseline before first vaccination. Vaccinee samples were obtained from the UK trials COV001 and COV002, which included a single-blind randomized controlled phase 2/3 trial of AZD1222 (ChAdOx1 nCoV-19) in healthy adults. Trial participant PBMC samples were collected at day 0 and day 28 after the second dose for TCRbeta chain sequencing. The cysteine opens and the phenylalanine closes a CDR3 of 14 amino acids. The read is trimmed to its CDR3 DNA, 42 bases read in frame from base 1. The germline V gene yields MDHEN for CDR1 and SYDVKM for CDR2. Trimming at the junction amounts to 5 bases on V and 0 bases on J, and the germline ends lie 11 bases apart.

The chain is assembled from TRBV28 and TRBJ2-7; the D gene is perhaps TRBD1 or TRBD2, each of them matching over 5 bases. This receptor was obtained from an adult in good health. This material consisted of peripheral blood, taken on day 0 of AZD1222 vaccination. For the CDR3, the sequence is CASSGGTVSYEQYF. The nucleotide sequence is given as TGTGCCAGCAGTGGGGGTACAGTCTCCTACGAGCAGTACTTC.